The clone carrying this TCR beta chain has at least ten counts. This sample stems from a study of regulatory T cells in long-lasting Graves disease. The CDR3 totals 14 residues. Per the germline V gene, CDR1 is DFQATT and CDR2 is SNEGSKA (reference sequence). Trimming cost V 0 bases and J 9 bases; bases outside gene matches: 6. Time point noted: newly diagnosed GD, antithyroid drugs for less than 3 months. After RNA was extracted from PBMCs, the TCR library was made from it. For TCR beta, libraries came from iRepertoire HTBI primers and Arm-PCR of CDR3 regions. From the multiplex PCR reads, TCRdb called clonotypes with MiXCR, one entry per CDR3 protein. The table lists 450,000 to 600,000 distinct CDR3 sequences, approximately 13% of them singletons. Another study also made use of these data, one on T cells in Graves' hyperthyroidism and ophthalmopathy.

The specimen comprised peripheral blood mononuclear cells (PBMCs), sampled at new diagnosis, from a patient treated with antithyroid drugs. The sequence was obtained from a man aged 25 to 40 with Graves disease. This chain connects TRBV20-1 to TRBJ1-5, with 9 nucleotides matching TRBD1. The CDR3 sequence is CSARDRDRDPPQHF. CDR3 sequence (DNA): TGCAGTGCTAGAGACCGGGACAGGGATCCGCCCCAGCATTTT.